Each of the 9 T cell receptor beta chains below was sequenced from the same sample in a study of T cell repertoires in cytomegalovirus infection. TCRdb redid the calling of the reads with MiXCR, one entry per CDR3 protein. In the table there are some 500,000 distinct CDR3 sequences, 40% of which are singletons. No antigen has been identified for these receptors. The sequences come from cultured PBMCs, collected from culture after CMV antigen stimulation. The receptors come from a human donor in good health (CMV status not recorded). Some clones in this sample may be carry-over from other donors' samples.

This sequence joins TRBV20-1 and TRBJ2-3, with D unclear. Trimming removed 6 bases at V and 3 bases at J, with 7 bases between. CDR1 DFQATT and CDR2 SNEGSKA come from the germline V gene (reference sequence). This CDR3 comprises 11 residues. In DNA, the CDR3 is TGCAGTGCACTGGGGACAGATACGCAGTATTTT. Translating gives CSALGTDTQYF.

Written as DNA, the CDR3 is TGTGCCAGCAGCTCCGACGCGACAGCCAAAAACATTCAGTACTTC. It codes for CASSSDATAKNIQYF. V gene TRBV7-2 combines with J gene TRBJ2-4; D remains unclear. The V end lost 4 bases, the J end lost 0 bases, and 10 bases lay between the germline ends. The germline V gene encodes CDR1 SGHTA and CDR2 FQGNSA. This CDR3 spans 15 amino acids.

This chain links TRBV20-1 with TRBJ2-5; 11 positions agree with TRBD2. CDR1 and CDR2 from the germline V gene are DFQATT and SNEGSKA (reference sequence). The CDR3 is 14 amino acids. V was pared by 6 bases and J by 2 bases, with 5 bases of the junction left unmatched. The CDR3 loop reads CSANSGGDQETQYF. As DNA, the CDR3 is TGCAGTGCAAATAGCGGGGGGGATCAAGAGACCCAGTACTTC.

The J gene is TRBJ2-1, the V gene TRBV7-6; D remains unclear. The V gene's germline CDR1 is SGHVS and CDR2 FNYEAQ. Between the trimmed V and J ends, which lost 5 bases and 6 bases, there was a span of 8 bases. The CDR3 runs 12 residues. This CDR3 is CASSQNGNEQFF. Here the CDR3 DNA reads TGTGCCAGCAGCCAGAACGGCAATGAGCAGTTCTTC.

Many counts were recorded for this clonotype. The chain couples TRBV7-2 to TRBJ2-3; 10 nucleotides match TRBD2. CDR3 length: 14 amino acids. Germline trimming cut 4 bases from V and 6 bases from J; bases unmatched to any gene: 4. Germline values: CDR1 SGHTA, CDR2 FQGNSA. The CDR3 DNA sequence: TGTGCCAGCAGCTCACTAGCGGGGTCGGATACGCAGTATTTT. The encoded protein is CASSSLAGSDTQYF.

This clonotype was seen ten or more times. The rearrangement links TRBV7-2 to TRBJ1-5; D may be TRBD1 (6 bases). Between the trimmed V and J ends, which lost 5 bases and 9 bases, there was a span of 17 bases. Germline loops: CDR1 SGHTA, CDR2 FQGNSA. This CDR3 has 14 residues. The CDR3 here is CASSDRPYGGPQHF. As DNA, the CDR3 is TGTGCCAGCAGCGACAGGCCCTATGGGGGGCCCCAGCATTTT. Variable domain in full (rest from reference TRBV7-2 and TRBJ1-5): GAGVSQSPSNKVTEKGKDVELRCDPISGHTALYWYRQSLGQGLEFLIYFQGNSAPDKSGLPSDRFSAERTGGSVSTLTIQRTQQEDSAVYLCASSDRPYGGPQHFGDGTRLSIL.

This chain connects TRBV24-1 to TRBJ2-1, with 9 bases identical to TRBD2. CDR3 size: 17 residues. V lost 3 bases to trimming and J lost 5 bases; unmatched junction nucleotides: 10. The germline V gene encodes CDR1 KGHDR and CDR2 SFDVKD. CDR3 DNA sequence: TGTGCCACCAGTGATGTAAGGAGCGGGGGGACTGACAATGAGCAGTTCTTC. It is translated as CATSDVRSGGTDNEQFF.

This clonotype was observed many times. The chain employs TRBV19 and TRBJ2-5; 10 bases match TRBD2. The CDR3 has 13 residues. CDR1 and CDR2 (germline): LNHDA, SQIVND (reference sequence). V lost 9 bases to trimming and J lost 4 bases; unmatched junction nucleotides: 5. In DNA form, the CDR3 reads TGTGCCAGCTCAAGCGGGGGGGCAGAGACCCAGTACTTC. Its translation: CASSSGGAETQYF.

The gene calls are TRBV28 and TRBJ2-2; D might be TRBD2 (5 bases). The CDR3 length is 15 residues. The germline CDR1 and CDR2 sequences are MDHEN and SYDVKM. V gave up 4 bases and J gave up 5 bases, with 14 bases separating them. This CDR3 reads CASSSPGESTGELFF. The CDR3 DNA sequence: TGTGCCAGCAGTTCTCCCGGGGAGAGTACCGGGGAGCTGTTTTTT. The whole variable domain, remainder taken from reference TRBV28 and TRBJ2-2, is DVKVTQSSRYLVKRTGEKVFLECVQDMDHENMFWYRQDPGLGLRLIYFSYDVKMKEKGDIPEGYSVSREKKERFSLILESASTNQTSMYLCASSSPGESTGELFFGEGSRLTVL.